The clone carrying this TCR beta chain occurred once. This sample stems from a study of blood T cell repertoires in COVID-19. Study information: Material from acute and convalescent COVID-19 was sourced from the United States, Italy and Spain. T cells, B-cell-depleted T cells, or PBMCs supplied cDNA or gDNA.

In the study's own analysis: The assay estimated nucleated cells by amplifying reference gene primers. Some clones are missing from TCRdb's copy, which holds only in-frame ones; the method was immunoSEQ multiplex PCR. V, J and clone size reflect that table, while D and trimming were determined from the DNA. Among 130,000 or so clones listed, 80% to 85% were seen once. This clonotype was sampled from an older woman with active or convalescent COVID-19. The sample taken for sequencing was peripheral blood.

CDR3 region: CASSQDQGNYGYTF. The DNA for the CDR3 is TGTGCCAGCAGCCAAGATCAGGGCAACTATGGCTACACCTTC. V usage is TRBV4-2 and J usage is TRBJ1-2; D perhaps matches TRBD1 (5 bases). From germline, CDR1 is LGHNA and CDR2 YNFKEQ. Trimming pared 0 bases from V and 2 bases from J, leaving 7 bases between. The CDR3 has 14 amino acids.